Listed below are T cell receptor beta chains from one sample, sequenced in a study of shared clonotypes between healthy human individuals. TCRdb's copy holds only in-frame clones and misses some; the assay was immunoSEQ multiplex PCR. The data hold roughly 1.4 million clones, with 97% to 99% observed a single time. The sequenced sample was naive CD4+ T cells sorted from blood. The receptors originated from a man aged 25-45 years in good health. CDR3s include the opening cysteine and the closing phenylalanine or tryptophan. A D gene is named only where the DNA matches it firmly. Only some rows state a clone size, as once, few, many or a class for expanded clones.

>TRBV19|TRBJ1-5|.|TRBD1
TGTGCCACCCATCGGAGCGGACAGGGGCATAGTAATCAGCCCCAGCATTTT
CATHRSGQGHSNQPQHF
>TRBV2|TRBJ1-1|.|.
TGTGCCAGCAGTGAAGCTCTCTGGGGCACTGAAGCTTTCTTT
CASSEALWGTEAFF
>TRBV5-1|TRBJ2-7|.|TRBD1
TGCGCCAGCAGCTTGGAGGGGGCAGGCGACGAGCAGTACTTC
CASSLEGAGDEQYF
>TRBV18|TRBJ2-5|.|TRBD1
TGTGCCAGCTCACCCCCCGCAGGGGGCAGGGAGACCCAGTACTTC
CASSPPAGGRETQYF
>TRBV7-9|TRBJ1-4|.|.
TGTGCCAGCAGACCCGACAGGCGCTCTAATGAAAAACTGTTTTTT
CASRPDRRSNEKLFF
>TRBV6-1|TRBJ2-7|once|TRBD2
TGTGCCACTAGGACTAGCGGGATCAGCGAGCAGTACTTC
CATRTSGISEQYF
>TRBV6-1|TRBJ2-7|.|.
TGTGCCAGCAGTGAAAATTATAGTTACGAGCAGTACTTC
CASSENYSYEQYF
>TRBV7-7|TRBJ2-5|.|.
TGTGCCAGCAGCTTAGGACAGGCCCAAGAGACCCAGTACTTC
CASSLGQAQETQYF
>TRBV6-5|TRBJ1-2|.|TRBD1
TGTGCCAGCAGGCCAACAGGGGCAGATGGCTACACCTTC
CASRPTGADGYTF
>TRBV29-1|TRBJ2-3|.|.
TGCAGCGGTACAGGGCCCCCTCCGATTGATACGCAGTATTTT
CSGTGPPPIDTQYF
>TRBV4-3|TRBJ2-4|.|.
TGCGCCAGCAGCCAAGTTGTAGCCAAAAACATTCAGTACTTC
CASSQVVAKNIQYF
>TRBV5-1|TRBJ2-7|.|.
TGCGCCAGCAGCTTGGGGGGACTTATATACGAGCAGTACTTC
CASSLGGLIYEQYF
>TRBV19|TRBJ2-3|once|.
TGTGCCAGTAGTATAAAGACAGATACGCAGTATTTT
CASSIKTDTQYF
>TRBV10-3|TRBJ2-6|.|.
TGTGCCATCAGTGAGTTTGACGCCAACGTCCTGACTTTC
CAISEFDANVLTF
>TRBV6-4|TRBJ2-1|.|TRBD2
TGTGCCAGCAGTAGTAGCGGGAGAGGAAGCTCCTACAATGAGCAGTTCTTC
CASSSSGRGSSYNEQFF
>TRBV21-1|TRBJ2-7|.|.
TGTGCCAGCAGCAAACTAGTGACGATGATAGCGGGAGGGCCTTACGAGCAGTACTTC
CASSKLVTMIAGGPYEQYF
>TRBV18|TRBJ1-1|.|TRBD1
TGTGCCAGCTCACTGACAGGGCTCACTGAAGCTTTCTTT
CASSLTGLTEAFF
>TRBV15|TRBJ1-4|.|.
TGTGCCACCAGCGATGAGTTAAGGGCCCGAGGGGAAAAACTGTTTTTT
CATSDELRARGEKLFF
>TRBV6-6|TRBJ2-7|.|TRBD2
TGTGCCAGCAGTTACCGGCTAGCGGGACACTACGAGCAGTACTTC
CASSYRLAGHYEQYF
>TRBV28|TRBJ1-4|.|TRBD1
TGTGCCAGCCGGGGGACAGGGGGCGGCGGTGAAAAACTGTTTTTT
CASRGTGGGGEKLFF
>TRBV2|TRBJ2-1|.|.
TGTGCCAGCAAGTTTTTGATGGGTTTTAATGAGCAGTTCTTC
CASKFLMGFNEQFF
>TRBV28|TRBJ2-3|.|.
TGTGCCAGCACAGCAGGGCCAGATACGCAGTATTTT
CASTAGPDTQYF
>TRBV5-1|TRBJ2-3|.|TRBD1
TGCGCCAGCAGCCACGGGACAGCAGATACGCAGTATTTT
CASSHGTADTQYF
>TRBV7-8|TRBJ2-1|.|TRBD2
TGTGCCAGCAGCTTAGCCACGTCTAGCGGGAGGGCCGGTATCTGGGAGCAGTTCTTC
CASSLATSSGRAGIWEQFF
>TRBV5-5|TRBJ2-5|.|.
TGTGCCAGCAGCTTGGCCTCAACGTCCCAAGAGACCCAGTACTTC
CASSLASTSQETQYF
>TRBV29-1|TRBJ1-1|once|.
TGCAGCGTAAGAAACATAGGGAACACTGAAGCTTTCTTT
CSVRNIGNTEAFF
>TRBV5-1|TRBJ2-7|.|.
TGCGCCAGCAGCTGGAGGGGCGGGATCTACGAGCAGTACTTC
CASSWRGGIYEQYF
>TRBV7-2|TRBJ1-2|.|.
TGTGCCAGCACCCTCTTGGACGGAGTCGGCTACACCTTC
CASTLLDGVGYTF
>TRBV27|TRBJ1-2|.|.
TGTGCCAGCAGTTTAAGGCTCGGTTTATTTCCTGGCTACACCTTC
CASSLRLGLFPGYTF
>TRBV29-1|TRBJ1-1|.|.
TGCAGCGTTGACGGATCGGGGGGCTTGTCTTACACTGAAGCTTTCTTT
CSVDGSGGLSYTEAFF
>TRBV7-9|TRBJ2-7|.|TRBD2
TGTGCCAGCAGCTTAGGGGGGACTAGCGGGAGACATATGTACGAGCAGTACTTC
CASSLGGTSGRHMYEQYF
>TRBV5-1|TRBJ1-3|.|.
TGCGCCAGCAATGGGGGCAGCTCTGGAAACACCATATATTTT
CASNGGSSGNTIYF
>TRBV9|TRBJ1-4|.|TRBD1
TGTGCCAGCAGCCCCCAGGGGGGTGGAAAACTGTTTTTT
CASSPQGGGKLFF
>TRBV27|TRBJ2-7|.|TRBD1
TGTGCCAGCAGTTTAAGAGGACAGGGGGTCGAGCAGTACTTC
CASSLRGQGVEQYF
>TRBV2|TRBJ2-7|.|.
TGTGCCAGTCGGGGCCCTCCCAACGAGCAGTACTTC
CASRGPPNEQYF
>TRBV15|TRBJ2-7|once|TRBD2
TGTGCCACCAGCAGACCCTCGGGAGGGAGGACCAACGAGCAGTACTTC
CATSRPSGGRTNEQYF
>TRBV19|TRBJ1-1|.|.
TGTGCCAGTAGTATCACGGCCGGCAGATCGAACACTGAAGCTTTCTTT
CASSITAGRSNTEAFF
>TRBV7-2|TRBJ2-2|.|.
TGTGCCAGCAGCTTGACTAAATCGAACACCGGGGAGCTGTTTTTT
CASSLTKSNTGELFF
>TRBV28|TRBJ2-7|once|.
TGTGCCAGCAGTAACCCCGGACACTACGAGCAGTACTTC
CASSNPGHYEQYF
>TRBV18|TRBJ2-2|.|.
TGTGCCAGCTCACCTGGCCGAGCTGAAACCGGGGAGCTGTTTTTT
CASSPGRAETGELFF
>TRBV7-8|TRBJ2-2|once|.
TGTGCCAGCAGCTTAGCGTTGGTAGGCACCGGGGAGCTGTTTTTT
CASSLALVGTGELFF
>TRBV7-8|TRBJ2-5|.|.
TGTGCCAGCAGCAGTCGGGAGTCCCAAGAGACCCAGTACTTC
CASSSRESQETQYF
>TRBV5-1|TRBJ2-6|.|TRBD1
TGCGCCAGCAGCTTGCTACAGGGGGAAAGCTCTGGGGCCAACGTCCTGACTTTC
CASSLLQGESSGANVLTF
>TRBV15|TRBJ2-7|.|TRBD2
TGTGCCACCAGCAGAGGAACTAGCGGTACCTACGAGCAGTACTTC
CATSRGTSGTYEQYF
>TRBV28|TRBJ1-1|.|.
TGTGCCAGCGGGTGGGGCATTAACACTGAAGCTTTCTTT
CASGWGINTEAFF
>TRBV20-1|TRBJ1-1|.|.
TGCAGTTCCCCTGAAGCTTTCTTT
CSSPEAFF
>TRBV10-2|TRBJ2-5|.|.
TGCGCCAGCAGTGCATTTAGGACTCGGAGGAAAGAGACCCAGTACTTC
CASSAFRTRRKETQYF
>TRBV6-5|TRBJ2-3|.|.
TGTGCCAGCAGTTACACCCAAGTCACAGATACGCAGTATTTT
CASSYTQVTDTQYF
>TRBV5-1|TRBJ2-1|.|TRBD2
TGCGCCAGCAGCTTGGTAGCGGGAGGGCCCTCGCGAAAGTCCTACAATGAGCAGTTCTTC
CASSLVAGGPSRKSYNEQFF
>TRBV9|TRBJ2-1|.|.
TGTGCCAGCAGCGTGGGGTTTGATGAGCAGTTCTTC
CASSVGFDEQFF
>TRBV6-6|TRBJ1-2|.|.
TGTGCCAGCAGCCTTACAGGGAAAGTTGACTATGGCTACACCTTC
CASSLTGKVDYGYTF
>TRBV11-3|TRBJ2-1|once|TRBD2
TGTGCCAGCAGCTTCTCGGGAGGAAGCTCCTACAATGAGCAGTTCTTC
CASSFSGGSSYNEQFF